The clone carrying this T cell receptor beta chain was observed at least ten times. These data belong to a study of human T cells and chemical hapten exposure. Extraction of total RNA was performed on unfractionated whole blood. This CDR3 region has 15 residues. The V and J ends lost 1 base and 4 bases, in that order; junction bases with no gene match: 7. Germline assignment: CDR1 LGHNA and CDR2 YNFKEQ. Library construction involved attaching unique molecular identifiers to individual cDNA molecules, which allowed quantitative, reproducible TCR counting. MiXCR, applied by TCRdb to the reads, yields one record per CDR3 protein. The sample lists more than 100,000 distinct CDR3 sequences; 8% to 9.5% were seen once.

What was sequenced was whole blood. The origin of this receptor is a human donor in good health. Some clones in this sample may be carry-over from other donors' samples. The chain joins TRBV4-2 to TRBJ2-7; 7 bases align to TRBD2. The CDR3 sequence: CASSQVSGGRYEQYF. The CDR3, as DNA: TGTGCCAGCAGCCAAGTTTCGGGCGGGAGATACGAGCAGTACTTC.